This TCR beta chain is from a study of early T cells in non-severe SARS-CoV-2 infection. Whole-study findings and limits: Private and CD4 specificities were missed by VDJdb matching, skewed to anti-spike CD8.

TCRdb reanalysed the 5' RACE reads using MiXCR and keeps one entry per CDR3 protein. The repertoire includes more than 65,000 distinct CDR3 sequences, about 13% of them detected once, and 1% to 1.4% sits in the top ten. About this clonotype itself: What it binds is not known.

Germline V lookup: CDR1 SEHNR, CDR2 FQNEAQ (reference sequence). V was cut by 5 bases and J by 1 base, with 21 bases left in between. The CDR3 has 18 residues. The sequenced material came from whole blood. This TCR derives from an adult who was a healthcare worker with PCR-confirmed SARS-CoV-2 infection or an uninfected control (not recorded which). The rearrangement joins TRBV7-9 to TRBJ1-5, with D possibly matching TRBD1 (5 bases). CDR3 sequence: CASSTAGLIGGSNQPQHF. CDR3 nucleotides: TGTGCCAGCAGCACGGCAGGGCTGATTGGGGGGAGCAATCAGCCCCAGCATTTT. The entire variable domain, with the rest obtained from reference TRBV7-9 and TRBJ1-5, is as follows: DTGVSQNPRHKITKRGQNVTFRCDPISEHNRLYWYRQTLGQGPEFLTYFQNEAQLEKSRLLSDRFSAERPKGSFSTLEIQRTEQGDSAMYLCASSTAGLIGGSNQPQHFGDGTRLSIL.